This T cell receptor (beta chain) emerged from a study of Ad26.COV2.S vaccination and SARS-CoV-2 variants. Across the whole study: Dosing was one shot or two shots 56 days apart. Whole-study findings and limits: Placebo recipients and vaccine recipients were similar in non-spike TCR breadth. Ad26.COV2.S recipients had broader spike-specific TCRs (P = 0.0014).

Per germline, CDR1 MNHEY and CDR2 SVGEGT. Trimming removed 2 bases from V and 8 bases from J, with 10 bases in between. This CDR3 region has 13 residues. Of note for this clone: Antigen specificity is unknown.

Sequenced by immunoSEQ multiplex PCR; TCRdb stores in-frame clones only, minus some. The sample yields about half a million clones, nearly 90% seen once. Specified treatment: some 19 received Ad26.COV2.S at low or high dose, single or two shots; roughly 5 received placebo; per-sample allocation not given. The investigators took samples on day 63 after the first vaccine or placebo injection. The sequencing used peripheral blood, collected in a trial of Ad26.COV2.S vaccine versus placebo. The receptor was derived from a person aged 18-65 years who received the Ad26.COV2.S COVID-19 vaccine or a placebo. V and J are TRBV6-2 or TRBV6-3 and TRBJ2-1; D is unclear. CDR3 DNA: TGTGCCAGCAGTTACCCCAGTACCGATGAGCAGTTCTTC. Its protein is CASSYPSTDEQFF.